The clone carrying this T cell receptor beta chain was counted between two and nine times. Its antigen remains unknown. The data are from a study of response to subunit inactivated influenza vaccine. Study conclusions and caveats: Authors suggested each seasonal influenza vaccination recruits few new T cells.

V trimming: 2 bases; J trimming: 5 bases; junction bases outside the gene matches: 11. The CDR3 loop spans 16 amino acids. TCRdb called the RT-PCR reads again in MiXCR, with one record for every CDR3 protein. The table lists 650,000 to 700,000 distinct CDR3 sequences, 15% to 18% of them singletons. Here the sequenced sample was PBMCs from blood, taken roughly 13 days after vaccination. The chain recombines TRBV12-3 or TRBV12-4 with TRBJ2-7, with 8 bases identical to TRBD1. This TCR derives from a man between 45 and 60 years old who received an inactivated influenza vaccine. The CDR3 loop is CASSLTPGAGGHEQYF. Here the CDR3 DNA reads TGTGCCAGCAGTTTAACCCCTGGGGCAGGGGGCCACGAGCAGTACTTC.